This T cell receptor (beta chain) was sequenced in a study of blood T cells in healthy people across ages. About the research overall: Template switching recovered approximately one barcoded beta molecule for every two T cells. Study-level findings and limits: Roughly linear declines in TCR beta diversity per million T cells occurred with age. Naive CD4+ cells and diversity were both higher in long-lived donors than in aged donors.

With a J-beta primer mix and a sample-barcoded 5' primer, a second PCR ran 7 to 11 cycles. TCRdb passed the 5' RACE reads through MiXCR, listing each CDR3 protein once. This sample yields under 1 million distinct CDR3 sequences, of which about 42% are seen a single time; 15% to 25% belongs to the top ten. Per the germline V gene, CDR1 is SGHTA and CDR2 is FQGNSA. The CDR3 covers 14 residues. Between the trimmed V and J ends, which lost 1 base and 3 bases, there was a span of 9 bases. As concerns this clonotype: As yet, its antigen is unknown.

No fewer than 7 million PBMCs went into each sample. V gene TRBV7-2 combines with J gene TRBJ1-2; no clear D gene. This clonotype was sampled from a man in his fifties or sixties in good health. The material sequenced was blood. For the CDR3, the DNA is TGTGCCAGCAGCTTAGGGAGGAGGGACTATGGCTACACCTTC. It translates to CASSLGRRDYGYTF.